This entry lists 5 T cell receptor beta chains sequenced from one sample in a study of CD8 T cells in ankylosing spondylitis. MiXCR, applied by TCRdb to the 5' RACE reads, yields one record per CDR3 protein. Among around 150,000 distinct CDR3 sequences listed, 40% to 50% were seen once. Sequenced: synovial fluid, either unsorted or a sorted T cell fraction (not recorded which). The receptors derive from a male donor with ankylosing spondylitis.

The CDR3 reads CATSSGGSVNEQFF. The CDR3, as DNA: TGTGCCACCAGTAGTGGAGGGTCCGTCAATGAGCAGTTCTTC. V is TRBV24-1 and J is TRBJ2-1, with D possibly being TRBD2 (6 bases). Trimming stripped 6 bases from V and 6 bases from J, with 14 bases between. CDR1 is KGHDR, CDR2 SFDVKD, per germline. The CDR3 runs to 14 residues.

This clonotype was observed at least ten times. The chain employs TRBV20-1 and TRBJ2-3, with TRBD2 identical over 9 bases. Germline V lookup: CDR1 DFQATT, CDR2 SNEGSKA (reference sequence). CDR3 length: 18 amino acids. Trimming cost V 0 bases and J 3 bases; bases outside gene matches: 13. The CDR3 region has the DNA TGCAGTGCTAGAGATAGGAGGGGTTCTAGCGGGGAGACAGATACGCAGTATTTT. It specifies CSARDRRGSSGETDTQYF.

V usage is TRBV4-1 and J usage is TRBJ1-1; TRBD1 matches 7 bases. CDR1 and CDR2 (germline): MGHRA, YSYEKL. The CDR3 length is 13 residues. Trimming removed 3 bases from V and 6 bases from J; junction bases left unmatched: 4. The CDR3 DNA reads TGCGCCAGCAGCCAGTACAGGGGCCCTGAAGCTTTCTTT. As protein: CASSQYRGPEAFF.

The chain carries TRBV4-2 and TRBJ2-5; no clear D gene. Trimming left V 0 bases short and J 13 bases short, with 15 bases between. CDR1 and CDR2 from the germline V gene are LGHNA and YNFKEQ. The CDR3 has 13 amino acids. CDR3 DNA sequence: TGTGCCAGCAGCCAAGATTCGGTCAAAAGTCCGTACTTC. It specifies CASSQDSVKSPYF.

CDR3 bases: TGTGCCAGTGAAGACGGGGCCCTAACTAGGTTCAATGAGCAGTTCTTC. Protein product: CASEDGALTRFNEQFF. This chain links TRBV28 with TRBJ2-1; D assignment may be TRBD1 or TRBD2 (5 bases each). The CDR3 is made up of 16 amino acids. Germline CDR1 reads MDHEN; CDR2 reads SYDVKM. V was clipped by 9 bases and J by 6 bases, with 24 bases between them.